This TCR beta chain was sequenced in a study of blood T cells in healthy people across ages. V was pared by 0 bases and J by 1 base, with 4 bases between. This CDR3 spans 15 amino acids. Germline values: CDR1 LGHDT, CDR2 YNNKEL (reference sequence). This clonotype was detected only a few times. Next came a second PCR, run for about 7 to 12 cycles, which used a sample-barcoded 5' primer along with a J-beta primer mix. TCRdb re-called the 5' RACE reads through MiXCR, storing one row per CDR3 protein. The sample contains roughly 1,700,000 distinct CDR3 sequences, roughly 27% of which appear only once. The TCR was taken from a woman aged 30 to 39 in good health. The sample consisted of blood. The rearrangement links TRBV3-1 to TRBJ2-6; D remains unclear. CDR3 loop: CASSQDASGANVLTF. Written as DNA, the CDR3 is TGTGCCAGCAGCCAAGATGCGTCTGGGGCCAACGTCCTGACTTTC.